What follows are 31 T cell receptor beta chains derived from one specimen sequenced in a study of T-cell memory formation after mild COVID-19. MiXCR, applied by TCRdb to the 5' RACE reads, yields one record per CDR3 protein. Of around 210,000 distinct CDR3 sequences in the sample, approximately 10% were seen once. Sequences were obtained from PBMCs or a T cell subset sorted from them (not recorded which). These receptors originate from a man aged 18 to 30 who had mild COVID-19 (a few samples of this study predate the infection). Cell type and time point are not known.

This clonotype appeared many times. The V call is TRBV29-1, the J call TRBJ2-4, with TRBD2 as a possible D gene (5 bases). Trimming removed 2 bases from V and 0 bases from J, with 5 bases in between. Germline V gene sequence: CDR1 SQVTM, CDR2 ANQGSEA. The CDR3 is made up of 13 amino acids. The chain's CDR3 is CSVELAAKNIQYF. The CDR3 nucleotides are TGCAGCGTTGAACTAGCAGCCAAAAACATTCAGTACTTC.

This clonotype appeared a few times. The chain employs TRBV4-3 and TRBJ2-3, with D tentatively TRBD2 (6 bases). This CDR3 comprises 16 residues. Trimming shortened V by 3 bases and J by 5 bases, and 18 bases separated the two germline ends. The germline CDR1 and CDR2 sequences are LGHNA and YSLEER. CDR3 in amino acids: CASSQVVSGSGDTQYF. CDR3 sequence (DNA): TGCGCCAGCAGCCAGGTTGTTAGCGGTTCGGGAGATACGCAGTATTTT.

The J gene is TRBJ2-5, the V gene TRBV29-1, with TRBD1 identical over 10 bases. CDR3 length equals 12 residues. CDR1 and CDR2 (germline): SQVTM, ANQGSEA. Losses at the gene ends were 6 bases for V and 5 bases for J; bases not matched to a gene: 3. The CDR3 bases are TGCAGCGTGACAGGGGGCGCGGAGACCCAGTACTTC. It encodes CSVTGGAETQYF.

The sample holds a few counts of this clonotype. The V call is TRBV3-1, the J call TRBJ1-2; possibly TRBD1 for D (6 bases). Germline-derived CDR1 and CDR2 are LGHDT and YNNKEL (reference sequence). Between the trimmed V and J ends, which lost 3 bases and 2 bases, there was a span of 7 bases. The CDR3 contains 13 residues. CDR3 protein: CASSHRGNYGYTF. The DNA for the CDR3 is TGTGCCAGCAGCCACAGGGGCAACTATGGCTACACCTTC.

This sequence joins TRBV7-8 and TRBJ2-1; 9 bases agree with TRBD2. The junction had 2 bases not matched to a gene; V was cut back by 5 bases and J by 0 bases. The CDR3 has 15 amino acids. CDR1 and CDR2 (germline): SGHVS, FQNEAQ. CDR3 nucleotides: TGTGCCAGCAGCCCTAGCGGGGCCTCCTACAATGAGCAGTTCTTC. This translates into CASSPSGASYNEQFF. Combining the CDR3 with reference TRBV7-8 and TRBJ2-1 gives the whole variable domain GAGVSQSPRYKVAKRGQDVALRCDPISGHVSLFWYQQALGQGPEFLTYFQNEAQLDKSGLPSDRFFAERPEGSVSTLKIQRTQQEDSAVYLCASSPSGASYNEQFFGPGTRLTVL.

In nucleotides, the CDR3 is TGCAGTGCTAGTTCCCCGGTGTCCTACGAGCAGTACTTC. This gives the protein CSASSPVSYEQYF. The genes are TRBV20-1 and TRBJ2-7, with unresolved D. Trimming took 3 bases from V and 1 from J, leaving 10 bases between them. CDR1 DFQATT and CDR2 SNEGSKA come from the germline V gene (reference sequence). This CDR3 has 13 residues.

This clonotype was detected a few times. The chain is built from TRBV20-1 and TRBJ2-1, with 9 bases fitting TRBD1. The CDR3 sequence is 11 residues long. J was trimmed by 15 bases and V by 1 base; bases with no gene match: 4. CDR1 is DFQATT, CDR2 SNEGSKA, per germline (reference sequence). The CDR3 DNA reads as TGCAGTGCTAGAGGTGGGACAGGGTTGTTCTTC. It codes for CSARGGTGLFF.

This clonotype was detected ten times or more. CDR3 nucleotide sequence: TGCGCCAGCAGCTTGGTACCAACGAACACCGGGGAGCTGTTTTTT. Its protein is CASSLVPTNTGELFF. This sequence joins TRBV5-1 and TRBJ2-2; no definite D call. Germline loops: CDR1 SGHRS, CDR2 YFSETQ. Trimming cost V 0 bases and J 0 bases, with 6 bases left between them. CDR3 length: 15 residues.

In its sample, this clonotype was seen many times. This chain links TRBV6-5 with TRBJ2-5; 7 bases agree with TRBD1. Germline V gene data show CDR1 as MNHEY and CDR2 as SVGAGI. CDR3 size: 14 residues. V trimming: 5 bases; J trimming: 8 bases; junction bases outside the gene matches: 11. CDR3 sequence (DNA): TGTGCCAGCAGTCCGACAGGGTCAGGTCGTACCCAGTACTTC. Translation gives CASSPTGSGRTQYF.

The rearrangement joins TRBV7-2 to TRBJ1-4; perhaps TRBD1 as D (6 bases). The CDR3 is 14 residues long. V was clipped by 3 bases and J by 7 bases, with 12 bases between them. Looked up from germline, CDR1 is SGHTA and CDR2 is FQGNSA. CDR3 amino acids: CASSFRDKGEKLFF. For the CDR3, the DNA is TGTGCCAGCAGCTTCCGGGACAAGGGTGAAAAACTGTTTTTT.

The table lists this clonotype with a few counts. This chain joins TRBV29-1 and TRBJ2-1; 7 nucleotides match TRBD1. CDR1 and CDR2 (germline): SQVTM, ANQGSEA. The CDR3 spans 15 residues. The J segment lost 3 bases and the V segment lost 3 bases, leaving 8 bases of the junction unmatched. The CDR3 DNA sequence: TGCAGCGTTGAGGACAGGACTCTATACTACAATGAGCAGTTCTTC. Its protein is CSVEDRTLYYNEQFF.

This clonotype showed up many times. The gene calls are TRBV5-6 and TRBJ1-1; TRBD1 aligns across 7 bases. With 5 bases clipped from V and 4 bases from J, the junction kept 5 bases outside the gene matches. This CDR3 spans 13 amino acids. Per the germline V gene, CDR1 is SGHDT and CDR2 is YYEEEE. The CDR3 DNA reads as TGTGCCAGCAGGGGTGACAGGGTCACTGAAGCTTTCTTT. It yields the protein CASRGDRVTEAFF.

Ten or more counts support this clonotype. The V and J genes are TRBV4-2 and TRBJ2-5; D remains ambiguous. This CDR3 is 14 amino acids long. Germline V CDR1 and CDR2: LGHNA, YNFKEQ. V lost 3 bases and J 2 bases, leaving 10 bases between the germline ends. The CDR3 protein is CASSQDVVQETQYF. The DNA of the CDR3 is TGTGCCAGCAGCCAGGACGTCGTTCAAGAGACCCAGTACTTC.

The chain links TRBV6-1 to TRBJ2-3; no reliable D call. Looked up from germline, CDR1 is MNHNS and CDR2 is SASEGT. CDR3 length: 18 amino acids. Trimming cost V 4 bases and J 4 bases, with 24 bases left between them. CDR3 bases: TGTGCCAGCAGTGCCTACTTTCCTTCTCCCACGGGCCCAGATACGCAGTATTTT. Encoded protein: CASSAYFPSPTGPDTQYF.

This clonotype was picked up many times. This chain connects TRBV7-3 to TRBJ2-1; the D is unclear. The CDR3 sequence is 14 residues long. Germline assignment: CDR1 SGHTA and CDR2 FQGTGA. V lost 3 bases, J lost 1 base, and 7 bases lay in between. The CDR3 nucleotides are TGTGCCAGCAGCTTGGTCGGATCCTACAATGAGCAGTTCTTC. Translation: CASSLVGSYNEQFF.

This clonotype was counted at least ten times. This rearrangement joins TRBV5-1 to TRBJ1-6; TRBD1 matches at 10 bases. This CDR3 has 15 amino acids. Germline CDR1 and CDR2: SGHRS and YFSETQ. V was clipped by 5 bases and J by 10 bases; unmatched bases: 9. This CDR3 reads CASREGTGAESPLHF. Here the CDR3 DNA reads TGCGCCAGCAGGGAAGGGACAGGGGCGGAATCACCCCTCCACTTT.

The DNA for the CDR3 is TGTGCCAGCAGCCCTCATATCATGAACACTGAAGCTTTCTTT. It specifies CASSPHIMNTEAFF. This sequence joins TRBV6-5 and TRBJ1-1; D gene ambiguous. V gave up 6 bases and J gave up 0 bases, with 11 bases separating them. The CDR3 contains 14 residues. Germline lookup yields CDR1 MNHEY and CDR2 SVGAGI.

The rearrangement joins TRBV5-1 to TRBJ2-5; 8 bases map to TRBD1. This CDR3 is 17 amino acids long. Germline loops: CDR1 SGHRS, CDR2 YFSETQ. V lost 4 bases and J lost 1; bases outside the gene matches: 12. The CDR3 reads CASSLGAGQGTQETQYF. The CDR3 nucleotides read TGCGCCAGCAGCCTTGGCGCCGGACAGGGCACCCAAGAGACCCAGTACTTC.

In the case of this clonotype: Without the conserved terminal phenylalanine or tryptophan, this CDR3 likely stems from a read error. The DNA is left out, because the CDR3 cannot be placed on it with certainty; the CDR3 is given as TCRdb lists it. The chain couples TRBV7-2 to TRBJ1-2; whether TRBD1, the table's D call, matches the DNA was not checked. In germline, CDR1 is SGHTA, CDR2 FQGNSA. 12 amino acids form the CDR3, both terminal residues included. CDR3 sequence: CASSLMGQGQAL.

This clonotype has at least ten counts. The chain is built from TRBV7-8 and TRBJ2-3; no reliable D call. Germline V gene sequence: CDR1 SGHVS, CDR2 FQNEAQ. There are 12 residues in the CDR3. Trimming cost V 0 bases and J 7 bases, with 5 bases left between them. The CDR3 sequence is CASSLAPNTQYF. For the CDR3, the DNA is TGTGCCAGCAGCTTAGCGCCTAATACGCAGTATTTT.

This chain links TRBV7-2 with TRBJ1-1; D may be TRBD1 (5 bases). Germline assignment: CDR1 SGHTA and CDR2 FQGNSA. This CDR3 is 11 amino acids long. Trimming left V 8 bases short and J 11 bases short, with 15 bases between. Here the CDR3 DNA reads TGTGCCAGCGAACACCCGGGACCGGCTTTCTTT. Translating it yields CASEHPGPAFF.

The CDR3 here is CASSYSISGQIDEQYF. As DNA, the CDR3 is TGTGCCAGCAGTTACTCGATTAGTGGACAGATCGACGAGCAGTACTTC. This chain uses TRBV6-5 with TRBJ2-7, with D perhaps matching TRBD1 (6 bases). V was trimmed by 0 bases and J by 5 bases, leaving 17 bases between them. The CDR3 has 16 amino acids. Germline loops: CDR1 MNHEY, CDR2 SVGAGI.

This clonotype was picked up a small number of times. The J gene is TRBJ1-6, the V gene TRBV12-3 or TRBV12-4; D call uncertain. The CDR3 totals 13 residues. V gave up 3 bases and J gave up 8 bases, with 8 bases separating them. The CDR3 is CASSFDGDSPLHF. DNA for the CDR3: TGTGCCAGCAGTTTTGACGGGGATTCACCCCTCCACTTT.

This clonotype has only a few counts. This sequence joins TRBV4-1 and TRBJ2-7, with 12 bases that match TRBD1. The CDR3 totals 16 residues. Germline CDR1 and CDR2: MGHRA and YSYEKL. Trimming removed 4 bases from V and 1 base from J; junction bases left unmatched: 5. CDR3 sequence reads: CASSLGTGGASYEQYF. The CDR3 DNA sequence: TGCGCCAGCAGCCTAGGGACAGGGGGCGCATCCTACGAGCAGTACTTC.

The chain links TRBV4-1 to TRBJ2-5, with 9 bases fitting TRBD2. The CDR3 runs 16 residues. V gave up 1 base and J gave up 3 bases; unmatched junction bases: 6. Germline CDR1 and CDR2: MGHRA and YSYEKL. CDR3 sequence reads: CASSQGRASGKETQYF. CDR3 bases: TGCGCCAGCAGCCAAGGCCGGGCTAGCGGGAAAGAGACCCAGTACTTC.

This clonotype was seen a handful of times. The chain has TRBV28 and TRBJ2-4; no clear D gene. The V gene's germline CDR1 is MDHEN and CDR2 SYDVKM. This CDR3 is built from 13 residues. V was cut by 3 bases and J by 15 bases, with 18 bases left in between. DNA for the CDR3: TGTGCCAGCAGTTTGCGTGGTGGATCGTGGCGGTACTTC. It translates to CASSLRGGSWRYF.

This clonotype has only a few counts. The V call is TRBV28, the J call TRBJ2-2; 11 bases fit TRBD1. The trim removed 6 bases at V and 4 bases at J, leaving 4 bases unmatched. The length of the CDR3 is 15 residues. Per the germline V gene, CDR1 is MDHEN and CDR2 is SYDVKM. The CDR3, as DNA: TGTGCCAGCAGCCGGACAGGGGGCATCACCGGGGAGCTGTTTTTT. Translated: CASSRTGGITGELFF.

The rearrangement joins TRBV7-2 to TRBJ2-1; TRBD2 might be the D (6 bases). The CDR3 spans 11 residues. Per germline, CDR1 SGHTA and CDR2 FQGNSA. With 5 bases removed from V and 12 bases from J, the gap between germline ends came to 11 bases. In DNA, the CDR3 is TGTGCCAGCAGCCCGGGGACTCGGCAGTTCTTC. Translating it yields CASSPGTRQFF. Full variable domain (missing parts from reference TRBV7-2 and TRBJ2-1): GAGVSQSPSNKVTEKGKDVELRCDPISGHTALYWYRQSLGQGLEFLIYFQGNSAPDKSGLPSDRFSAERTGGSVSTLTIQRTQQEDSAVYLCASSPGTRQFFGPGTRLTVL.

The rearrangement links TRBV7-2 to TRBJ2-1; 9 bases agree with TRBD2. After removal of 2 bases from V and 4 bases from J, the junction contained 9 bases not matched to a gene. The CDR3 totals 17 residues. CDR1 is SGHTA and CDR2 is FQGNSA in the germline V gene. This CDR3 is CASSLQGSGGPYNEQFF. In DNA form, the CDR3 reads TGTGCCAGCAGCTTACAGGGTAGCGGGGGCCCTTACAATGAGCAGTTCTTC. Full variable domain (missing parts from reference TRBV7-2 and TRBJ2-1): GAGVSQSPSNKVTEKGKDVELRCDPISGHTALYWYRQSLGQGLEFLIYFQGNSAPDKSGLPSDRFSAERTGGSVSTLTIQRTQQEDSAVYLCASSLQGSGGPYNEQFFGPGTRLTVL.

The chain recombines TRBV11-2 with TRBJ2-4; no reliable D call. The length of the CDR3 is 17 residues. Germline loops: CDR1 SGHAT, CDR2 FQNNGV. Between the trimmed V and J ends, which lost 1 base and 0 bases, there was a span of 13 bases. The DNA of the CDR3 is TGTGCCAGCAGCTTAGTCCGTGTCCGACCAGCCAAAAACATTCAGTACTTC. Translation: CASSLVRVRPAKNIQYF. Supplemented by reference TRBV11-2 and TRBJ2-4, the full variable domain reads EAGVAQSPRYKIIEKRQSVAFWCNPISGHATLYWYQQILGQGPKLLIQFQNNGVVDDSQLPKDRFSAERLKGVDSTLKIQPAKLEDSAVYLCASSLVRVRPAKNIQYFGAGTRLSVL.

This clonotype was counted only a few times. This sequence joins TRBV6-2 or TRBV6-3 and TRBJ2-1; 12 positions agree with TRBD2. CDR1 is MNHEY and CDR2 is SVGEGT in the germline V gene. V lost 6 bases and J lost 6; bases outside the gene matches: 6. CDR3 length: 15 residues. The CDR3 DNA follows: TGTGCCAGCAGCCCAAGGACTAGCGGGGCCAATGAGCAGTTCTTC. It codes for CASSPRTSGANEQFF.